The next 21 T cell receptor beta chains were all read from a single sample in a study of response to subunit inactivated influenza vaccine. TCRdb analysed the RT-PCR reads with MiXCR anew, one entry per CDR3 protein. Altogether about 580,000 distinct CDR3 sequences are present, approximately 14% being singletons, with the ten largest covering around 10%. Sequences were derived from PBMCs from blood, sampled 11 to 12 days after vaccination. The receptors were gathered from a man over 45 who received an inactivated influenza vaccine.

This clonotype occurred a few times. This chain connects TRBV29-1 to TRBJ2-2; D is uncertain. CDR3 length equals 13 residues. V lost 5 bases, J lost 1 base, and 8 bases lay in between. Germline V gives CDR1 SQVTM, CDR2 ANQGSEA. CDR3 residues: CSVSSVNTGELFF. CDR3 nucleotides: TGCAGCGTTTCCAGTGTGAACACCGGGGAGCTGTTTTTT.

This clonotype has only a few counts. This chain links TRBV7-2 with TRBJ2-5, with TRBD2 identical over 9 bases. Germline V lookup: CDR1 SGHTA, CDR2 FQGNSA. The length of the CDR3 is 15 residues. V lost 2 bases, J lost 5 bases, and 6 bases stayed unmatched. CDR3 loop: CASSLSAGGRETQYF. The CDR3 bases are TGTGCCAGCAGCTTATCAGCGGGAGGTCGGGAGACCCAGTACTTC.

This clonotype was counted between two and nine times. This rearrangement joins TRBV6-1 to TRBJ1-3; D unresolved. This CDR3 is 14 amino acids long. V lost 2 bases and J lost 8, with 13 bases in between. CDR1 MNHNS and CDR2 SASEGT come from the germline V gene. The CDR3 reads CASSEKETSHTIYF. The CDR3 DNA follows: TGTGCCAGCAGTGAAAAGGAGACATCGCACACCATATATTTT.

The chain has TRBV5-1 and TRBJ2-5, with TRBD2 as a possible D gene (5 bases). V lost 3 bases and J lost 9, with 15 bases in between. This CDR3 has 13 residues. Germline CDR1 reads SGHRS; CDR2 reads YFSETQ. The CDR3 coding sequence is TGCGCCAGCAGCTCCGGCGAGAGGACTTCCCAGTACTTC. This encodes CASSSGERTSQYF.

Only a few counts were recorded for this clonotype. The rearrangement joins TRBV11-2 to TRBJ2-7; D possibly corresponds to TRBD1 (6 bases). The CDR3 has 14 amino acids. The germline CDR1 and CDR2 sequences are SGHAT and FQNNGV. V lost 5 bases, J lost 2 bases, and 13 bases lay in between. The CDR3 nucleotides read TGTGCCAGCAGCCACGGGACATCAACCTACGAGCAGTACTTC. It codes for CASSHGTSTYEQYF.

This clonotype was detected only a few times. CDR3 region: CASSLAPVNYEQYF. The DNA for the CDR3 is TGTGCCAGCAGCTTAGCTCCCGTAAACTACGAGCAGTACTTC. This sequence joins TRBV7-8 and TRBJ2-7; D is unclear. The CDR3 is 14 amino acids. The ends were cut back, 0 bases at V and 3 bases at J, with 9 bases in the middle. Germline V gene sequence: CDR1 SGHVS, CDR2 FQNEAQ.

The V call is TRBV18, the J call TRBJ1-1; a possible D gene is TRBD1 (6 bases). Germline V gives CDR1 KGHSH, CDR2 LQKENI. This CDR3 comprises 16 residues. V gave up 2 bases and J gave up 4 bases, with 17 bases separating them. CDR3 nucleotide sequence: TGTGCCAGCTCACCAAGGGGGGAGGTTTCGGCCACTGAAGCTTTCTTT. It yields the protein CASSPRGEVSATEAFF.

The V call is TRBV29-1, the J call TRBJ2-2; 9 bases match TRBD2. The CDR3 covers 15 residues. Trimming cost V 6 bases and J 0 bases; bases outside gene matches: 5. Germline V lookup: CDR1 SQVTM, CDR2 ANQGSEA. The CDR3 DNA follows: TGCAGCGTGAAGAGCGGGAGGACGAACACCGGGGAGCTGTTTTTT. Translation: CSVKSGRTNTGELFF.

The chain is built from TRBV12-3 or TRBV12-4 and TRBJ2-7; 7 bases are shared with TRBD1. This CDR3 region has 14 residues. The V and J ends lost 3 bases and 5 bases, in that order; junction bases with no gene match: 7. The DNA of the CDR3 is TGTGCCAGCAGTTTTCTGGGACAGTTCCACGAGCAGTACTTC. Translating gives CASSFLGQFHEQYF.

The sample holds a few counts of this clonotype. V and J are TRBV20-1 and TRBJ2-3, with 11 bases matching TRBD2. Germline V gives CDR1 DFQATT, CDR2 SNEGSKA (reference sequence). Losses at the gene ends were 2 bases for V and 4 bases for J; bases not matched to a gene: 5. This CDR3 contains 15 residues. CDR3 loop: CSARTSSGGSDTQYF. CDR3 nucleotide sequence: TGCAGTGCTAGAACGTCTAGCGGGGGGTCAGATACGCAGTATTTT.

The chain couples TRBV4-1 to TRBJ1-4, with TRBD1 matching over 7 bases. V dropped 0 bases and J dropped 11; count of bases not matched to a gene: 6. The germline V gene encodes CDR1 MGHRA and CDR2 YSYEKL. The CDR3 has 14 residues. The CDR3 coding sequence is TGCGCCAGCAGCCAAGATCTACAGGGGCTGAAACTGTTTTTT. It yields the protein CASSQDLQGLKLFF.

This clonotype has a handful of counts. The genes are TRBV12-3 or TRBV12-4 and TRBJ1-1; tentative D call: TRBD1 (6 bases). This CDR3 region has 15 residues. Trimming removed 2 bases at V and 2 bases at J, with 12 bases between. The CDR3 spells CASSLRGGGNTEAFF. The CDR3 DNA is TGTGCCAGCAGTTTAAGAGGGGGGGGAAACACTGAAGCTTTCTTT.

This clonotype turned up a few times. The chain combines TRBV4-1 with TRBJ2-3; 11 positions agree with TRBD2. From germline, CDR1 is MGHRA and CDR2 YSYEKL. This CDR3 has 16 residues. After removal of 6 bases from V and 3 bases from J, the junction contained 8 bases not matched to a gene. The CDR3 here is CASSPEASGGTDTQYF. The CDR3 DNA reads TGCGCCAGCAGTCCCGAGGCTAGCGGGGGGACAGATACGCAGTATTTT.

This clonotype was detected ten times or more. The gene calls are TRBV6-2 or TRBV6-3 and TRBJ2-7; TRBD2 matches at 13 bases. The CDR3 consists of 16 residues. The V gene end was trimmed by 6 bases and the J gene end by 3 bases; junction bases not matched to a gene: 8. Per germline, CDR1 MNHEY and CDR2 SVGEGT. CDR3 nucleotides: TGTGCCAGCAGCCCCCTAGGACTAGCGGGAGTCTACGAGCAGTACTTC. This codes for CASSPLGLAGVYEQYF.

The chain combines TRBV6-1 with TRBJ2-3; 11 bases line up with TRBD2. This CDR3 comprises 13 residues. The V segment lost 8 bases and the J segment 6 bases; nucleotides outside the gene matches: 4. Germline V gene lookup returns CDR1 MNHNS and CDR2 SASEGT. In DNA form, the CDR3 reads TGTGCCAGCCGACTAGCGGGAAAGGATACGCAGTATTTT. Protein sequence: CASRLAGKDTQYF.

The chain employs TRBV20-1 and TRBJ2-7; TRBD2 aligns across 15 bases. The germline gives CDR1 DFQATT, CDR2 SNEGSKA (reference sequence). V was pared by 3 bases and J by 1 base, with 13 bases of the junction left unmatched. CDR3 size: 19 residues. CDR3 coding DNA: TGCAGTGCTAGGCCAATTCCCGGGACTAGCGGGAGGTCTTCCTACGAGCAGTACTTC. This sequence encodes CSARPIPGTSGRSSYEQYF.

Only a few counts were recorded for this clonotype. V usage is TRBV7-8 and J usage is TRBJ2-2; D uncertain. There are 15 residues in the CDR3. CDR1 and CDR2 (germline): SGHVS, FQNEAQ. The V and J ends lost 7 bases and 6 bases respectively, with 18 bases between them. This CDR3 reads CASKNLDRKAGELFF. The CDR3 DNA follows: TGTGCCAGCAAGAATCTGGACCGAAAGGCCGGGGAGCTGTTTTTT.

V gene TRBV25-1 combines with J gene TRBJ2-7; D is possibly TRBD1 (5 bases). Trimming stripped 7 bases from V and 6 bases from J, with 10 bases between. CDR1 is MGHDK, CDR2 SYGVNS, per germline. The CDR3 consists of 11 residues. CDR3 sequence (DNA): TGTGCCAGCAACCAGGGTTCCGAGCAGTACTTC. It codes for CASNQGSEQYF.

There are a few counts of this clonotype. The V gene is TRBV20-1, the J gene TRBJ1-2; 7 nucleotides align to TRBD1. The CDR3 spans 15 residues. CDR1 DFQATT and CDR2 SNEGSKA come from the germline V gene (reference sequence). The CDR3 DNA reads TGCATTAGGGACAGCCGGAATCGAACAAACTATGGCTACACCTTC. It encodes CIRDSRNRTNYGYTF.

The chain couples TRBV18 to TRBJ2-1; possible D gene TRBD2, 6 bases. Germline CDR1 KGHSH, CDR2 LQKENI. This CDR3 has 14 amino acids. V gave up 6 bases and J gave up 0 bases, with 9 bases separating them. CDR3 loop: CASSGDSSYNEQFF. The DNA of the CDR3 is TGTGCCAGCTCTGGGGACTCCTCCTACAATGAGCAGTTCTTC.

J is TRBJ2-5 and V is TRBV29-1; D gene ambiguous. Trimming removed 0 bases at V and 5 bases at J, with 7 bases between. CDR1 is SQVTM, CDR2 ANQGSEA, per germline. The CDR3 has 12 amino acids. CDR3 DNA: TGCAGCGTTGAAGATCTTCGGGAGACCCAGTACTTC. This codes for CSVEDLRETQYF.